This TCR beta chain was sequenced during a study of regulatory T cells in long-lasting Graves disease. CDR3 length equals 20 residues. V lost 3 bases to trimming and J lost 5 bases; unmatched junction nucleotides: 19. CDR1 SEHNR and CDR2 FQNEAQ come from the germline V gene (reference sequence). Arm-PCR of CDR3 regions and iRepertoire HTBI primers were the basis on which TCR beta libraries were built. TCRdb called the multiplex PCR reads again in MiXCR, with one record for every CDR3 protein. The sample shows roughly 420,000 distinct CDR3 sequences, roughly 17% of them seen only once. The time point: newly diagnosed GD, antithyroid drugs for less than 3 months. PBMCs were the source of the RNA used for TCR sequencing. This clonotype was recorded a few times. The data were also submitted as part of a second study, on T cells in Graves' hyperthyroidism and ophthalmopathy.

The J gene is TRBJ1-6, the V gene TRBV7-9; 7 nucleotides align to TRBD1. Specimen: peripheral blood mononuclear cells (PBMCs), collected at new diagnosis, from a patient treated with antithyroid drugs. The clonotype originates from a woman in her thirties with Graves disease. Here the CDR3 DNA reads TGTGCCAGCAGCTTCTTTCGGACAGGTGGTGTTTTGGGACATAATTCACCCCTCCACTTT. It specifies CASSFFRTGGVLGHNSPLHF.